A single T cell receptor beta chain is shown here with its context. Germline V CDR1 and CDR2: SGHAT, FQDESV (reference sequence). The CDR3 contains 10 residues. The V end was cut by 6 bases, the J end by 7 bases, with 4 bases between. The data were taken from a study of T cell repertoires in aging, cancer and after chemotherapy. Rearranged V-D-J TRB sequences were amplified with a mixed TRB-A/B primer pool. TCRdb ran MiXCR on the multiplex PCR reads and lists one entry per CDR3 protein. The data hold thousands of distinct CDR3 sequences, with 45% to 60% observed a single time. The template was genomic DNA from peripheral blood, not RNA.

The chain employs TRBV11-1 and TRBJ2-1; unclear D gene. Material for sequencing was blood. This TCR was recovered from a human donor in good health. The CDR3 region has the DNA TGTGCCAGCAGTATTAATGAGCAGTTCTTC. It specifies CASSINEQFF.